This entry is about one T cell receptor beta chain. The source of the sample is a study of blood T cell repertoires in COVID-19. Whole-study context: The United States, Italy and Spain supplied acute and convalescent COVID-19 samples. From T cells, B-cell-depleted T cells, or PBMCs came the material, which was cDNA or gDNA.

CDR3 size: 15 residues. Trimming took 0 bases from V and 4 from J, leaving 13 bases between them. Looked up from germline, CDR1 is SGHDT and CDR2 is YYEEEE. Authors' analysis steps: Estimation of nucleated cell counts relied on the amplification of reference gene primers. The repertoire was sequenced with immunoSEQ multiplex PCR; TCRdb's copy has only in-frame clones and lacks some. Clonal size and the V and J genes are those of that table, whereas D and trimming came from the DNA. The sample has 250,000 to 300,000 clones, approximately 83% seen once. Sequencing input: peripheral blood. V and J are TRBV5-6 and TRBJ2-5; no definite D call. The clonotype originates from an older woman with acute or convalescent COVID-19. CDR3 sequence: CASSLGQARRETQYF. The CDR3 DNA follows: TGTGCCAGCAGCTTGGGGCAGGCACGCCGAGAGACCCAGTACTTC.